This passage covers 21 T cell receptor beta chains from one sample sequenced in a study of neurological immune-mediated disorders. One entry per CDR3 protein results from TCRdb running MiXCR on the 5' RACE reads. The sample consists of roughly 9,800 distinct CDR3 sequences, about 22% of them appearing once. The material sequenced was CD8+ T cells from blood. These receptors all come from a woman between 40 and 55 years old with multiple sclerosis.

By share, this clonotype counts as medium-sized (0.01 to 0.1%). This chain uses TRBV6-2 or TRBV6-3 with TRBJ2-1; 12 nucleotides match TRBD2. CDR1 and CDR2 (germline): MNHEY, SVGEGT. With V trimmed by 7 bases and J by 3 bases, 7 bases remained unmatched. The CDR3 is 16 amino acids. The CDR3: CASTETSGGLYNEQFF. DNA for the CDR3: TGTGCCAGCACCGAAACTAGCGGGGGGCTCTACAATGAGCAGTTCTTC.

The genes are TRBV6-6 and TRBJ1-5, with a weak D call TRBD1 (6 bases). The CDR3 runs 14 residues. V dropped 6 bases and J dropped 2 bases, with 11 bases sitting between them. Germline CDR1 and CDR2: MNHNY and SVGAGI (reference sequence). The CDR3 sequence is CASRPRQGNQPQHF. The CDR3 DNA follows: TGTGCCAGCAGACCTCGACAGGGCAATCAGCCCCAGCATTTT.

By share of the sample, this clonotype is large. Here the CDR3 reads CASSEGYEQYF. DNA of the CDR3: TGTGCCAGCAGTGAGGGCTACGAGCAGTACTTC. This chain links TRBV25-1 with TRBJ2-7; D call uncertain. The CDR3 is 11 residues long. Between the trimmed V and J ends, which lost 3 bases and 3 bases, there was a span of 3 bases. The germline V gene has CDR1 MGHDK and CDR2 SYGVNS.

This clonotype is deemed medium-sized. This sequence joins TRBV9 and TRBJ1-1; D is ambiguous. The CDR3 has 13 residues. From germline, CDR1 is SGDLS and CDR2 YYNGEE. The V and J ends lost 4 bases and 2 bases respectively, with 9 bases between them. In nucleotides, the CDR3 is TGTGCCAGCAGCCCGGGAGGAAACACTGAAGCTTTCTTT. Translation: CASSPGGNTEAFF. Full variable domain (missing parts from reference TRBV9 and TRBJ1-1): DSGVTQTPKHLITATGQRVTLRCSPRSGDLSVYWYQQSLDQGLQFLIQYYNGEERAKGNILERFSAQQFPDLHSELNLSSLELGDSALYFCASSPGGNTEAFFGQGTRLTVV.

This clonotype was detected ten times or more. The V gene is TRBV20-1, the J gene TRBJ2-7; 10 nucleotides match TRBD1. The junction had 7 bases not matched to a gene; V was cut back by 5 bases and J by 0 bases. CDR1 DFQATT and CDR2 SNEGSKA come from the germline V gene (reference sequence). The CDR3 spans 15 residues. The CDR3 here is CSAYGTGESSYEQYF. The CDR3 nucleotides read TGCAGTGCTTACGGGACAGGGGAGAGCTCCTACGAGCAGTACTTC.

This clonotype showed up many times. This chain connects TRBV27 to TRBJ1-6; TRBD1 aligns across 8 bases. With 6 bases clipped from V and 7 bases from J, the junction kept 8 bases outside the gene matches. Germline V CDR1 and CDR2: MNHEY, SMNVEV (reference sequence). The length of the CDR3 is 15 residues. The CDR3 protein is CASRPGGALNSPLHF. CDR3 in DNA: TGTGCCAGCAGGCCAGGGGGCGCGTTAAATTCACCCCTCCACTTT.

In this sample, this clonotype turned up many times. The CDR3 DNA reads TGCGCCAGCAGCTCGGGACAGTTTGAGCTGTTTTTT. Its protein is CASSSGQFELFF. The chain carries TRBV5-1 and TRBJ2-2, with 7 bases identical to TRBD1. The V and J ends lost 3 bases and 11 bases, in that order; junction bases with no gene match: 4. Germline V gene data show CDR1 as SGHRS and CDR2 as YFSETQ. This CDR3 comprises 12 residues.

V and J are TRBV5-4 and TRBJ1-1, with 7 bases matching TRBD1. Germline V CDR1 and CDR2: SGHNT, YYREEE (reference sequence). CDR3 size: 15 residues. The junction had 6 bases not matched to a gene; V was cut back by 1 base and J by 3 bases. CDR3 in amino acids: CASSLSRGQDTEAFF. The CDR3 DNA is TGTGCCAGCAGCTTGTCGAGGGGGCAGGACACTGAAGCTTTCTTT.

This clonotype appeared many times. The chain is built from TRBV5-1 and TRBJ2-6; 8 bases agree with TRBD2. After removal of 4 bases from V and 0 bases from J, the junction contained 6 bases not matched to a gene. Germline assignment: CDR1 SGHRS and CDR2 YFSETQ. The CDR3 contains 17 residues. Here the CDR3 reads CASSPGGGRSGANVLTF. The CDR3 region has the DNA TGCGCCAGCAGCCCCGGGGGGGGCCGCTCTGGGGCCAACGTCCTGACTTTC.

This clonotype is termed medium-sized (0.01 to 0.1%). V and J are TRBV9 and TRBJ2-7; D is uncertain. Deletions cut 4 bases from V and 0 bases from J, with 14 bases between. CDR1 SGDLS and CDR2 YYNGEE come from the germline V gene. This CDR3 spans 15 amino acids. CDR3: CASSPLSIRSYEQYF. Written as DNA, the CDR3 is TGTGCCAGCAGCCCATTATCCATCCGCTCCTACGAGCAGTACTTC.

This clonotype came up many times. CDR3 sequence: CASSYTGNTEAFF. For the CDR3, the DNA is TGCGCCAGCAGCTATACAGGGAACACTGAAGCTTTCTTT. The chain has TRBV5-1 and TRBJ1-1; D possibly corresponds to TRBD1 (5 bases). This CDR3 contains 13 residues. Germline assignment: CDR1 SGHRS and CDR2 YFSETQ. V gave up 3 bases and J gave up 1 base, with 7 bases separating them.

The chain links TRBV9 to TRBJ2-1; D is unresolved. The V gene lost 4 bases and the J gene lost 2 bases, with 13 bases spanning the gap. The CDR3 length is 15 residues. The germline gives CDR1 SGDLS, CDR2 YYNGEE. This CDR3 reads CASSLSDLPYNEQFF. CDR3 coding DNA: TGTGCCAGCAGCCTGTCAGACCTGCCCTACAATGAGCAGTTCTTC.

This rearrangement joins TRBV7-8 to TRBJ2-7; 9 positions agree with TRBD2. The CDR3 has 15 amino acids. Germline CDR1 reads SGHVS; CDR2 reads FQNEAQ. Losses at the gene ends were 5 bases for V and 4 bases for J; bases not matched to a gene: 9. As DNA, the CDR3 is TGTGCCAGCAGCCCCTTAGCGGGGGCCGCTTACGAGCAGTACTTC. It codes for CASSPLAGAAYEQYF.

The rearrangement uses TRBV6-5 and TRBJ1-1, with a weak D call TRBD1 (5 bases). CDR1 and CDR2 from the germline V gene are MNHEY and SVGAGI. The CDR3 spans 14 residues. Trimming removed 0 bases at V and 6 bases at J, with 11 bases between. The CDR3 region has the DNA TGTGCCAGCAGTTACTCAGGGGTAGAGTCTGAAGCTTTCTTT. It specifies CASSYSGVESEAFF.

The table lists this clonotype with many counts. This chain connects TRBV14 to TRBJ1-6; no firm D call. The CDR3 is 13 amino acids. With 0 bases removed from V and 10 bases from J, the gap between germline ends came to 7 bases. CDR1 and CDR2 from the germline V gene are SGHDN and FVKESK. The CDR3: CASSQEAGSPLHF. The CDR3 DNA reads TGTGCCAGCAGCCAAGAAGCGGGATCACCCCTCCACTTT.

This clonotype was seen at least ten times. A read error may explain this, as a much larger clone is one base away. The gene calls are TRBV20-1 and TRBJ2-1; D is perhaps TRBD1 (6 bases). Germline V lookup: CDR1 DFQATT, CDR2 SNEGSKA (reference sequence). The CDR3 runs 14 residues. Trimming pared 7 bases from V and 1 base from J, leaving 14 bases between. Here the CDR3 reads CSVLEGVSYNEQFF. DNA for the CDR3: TGCAGTGTCCTAGAGGGGGTTTCCTACAATGAGCAGTTCTTC.

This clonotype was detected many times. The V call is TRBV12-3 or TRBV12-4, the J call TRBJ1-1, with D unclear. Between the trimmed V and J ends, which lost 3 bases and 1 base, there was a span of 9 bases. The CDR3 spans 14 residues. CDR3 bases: TGTGCCAGCAGTTTTTATGTAGGGAACACTGAAGCTTTCTTT. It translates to CASSFYVGNTEAFF.

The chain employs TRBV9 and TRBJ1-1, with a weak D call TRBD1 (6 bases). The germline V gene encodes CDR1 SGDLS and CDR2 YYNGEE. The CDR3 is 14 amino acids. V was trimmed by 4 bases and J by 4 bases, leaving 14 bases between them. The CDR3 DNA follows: TGTGCCAGCAGCCGAGGGGGTAAGAGCACTGAAGCTTTCTTT. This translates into CASSRGGKSTEAFF.

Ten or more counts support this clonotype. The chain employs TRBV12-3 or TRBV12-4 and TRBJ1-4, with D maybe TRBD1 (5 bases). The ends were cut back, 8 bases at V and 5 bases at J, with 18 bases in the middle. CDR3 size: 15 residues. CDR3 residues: CASRPRDPRNEKLFF. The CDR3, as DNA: TGTGCCAGCCGCCCTCGGGACCCTCGAAATGAAAAACTGTTTTTT.

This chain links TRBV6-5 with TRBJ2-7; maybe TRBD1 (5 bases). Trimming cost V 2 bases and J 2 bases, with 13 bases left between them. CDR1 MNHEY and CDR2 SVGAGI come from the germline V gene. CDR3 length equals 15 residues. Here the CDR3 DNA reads TGTGCCAGCAGTTACGGGGCTTCGGATACCTACGAGCAGTACTTC. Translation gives CASSYGASDTYEQYF.

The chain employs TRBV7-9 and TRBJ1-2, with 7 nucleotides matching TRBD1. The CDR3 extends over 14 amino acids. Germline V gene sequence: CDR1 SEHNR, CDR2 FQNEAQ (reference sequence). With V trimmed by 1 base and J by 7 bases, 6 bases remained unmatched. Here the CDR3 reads CASSLGEGAAGYTF. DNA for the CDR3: TGTGCCAGCAGCTTAGGAGAGGGGGCGGCTGGCTACACCTTC.